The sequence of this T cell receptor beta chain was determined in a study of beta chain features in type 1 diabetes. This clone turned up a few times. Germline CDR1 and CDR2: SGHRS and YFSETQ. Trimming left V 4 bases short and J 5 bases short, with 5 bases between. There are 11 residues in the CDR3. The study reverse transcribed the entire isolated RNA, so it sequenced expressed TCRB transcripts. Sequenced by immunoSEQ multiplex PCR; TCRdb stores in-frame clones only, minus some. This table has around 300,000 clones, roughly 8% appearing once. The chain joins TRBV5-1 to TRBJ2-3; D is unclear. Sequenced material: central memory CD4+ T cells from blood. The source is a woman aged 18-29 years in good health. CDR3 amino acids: CASSMRDTQYF. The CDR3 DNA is TGCGCCAGCAGCATGAGAGATACGCAGTATTTT. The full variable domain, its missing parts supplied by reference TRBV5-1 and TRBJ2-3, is KAGVTQTPRYLIKTRGQQVTLSCSPISGHRSVSWYQQTPGQGLQFLFEYFSETQRNKGNFPGRFSGRQFSNSRSEMNVSTLELGDSALYLCASSMRDTQYFGPGTRLTVL.